This is a list of T cell receptor beta chains from one sample in a study of CD8 T cells in ankylosing spondylitis. A single record per CDR3 protein comes from TCRdb applying MiXCR to the 5' RACE reads. The sample yields more than 100,000 distinct CDR3 sequences, about 15% seen once. The sample taken for sequencing was blood, either unsorted or a sorted T cell fraction (not recorded which). The origin of the receptors is a male donor with ankylosing spondylitis. Both conserved end residues are part of each CDR3. The D gene is left open where the match is weak. Only part of the rows carry a size: once, few, many, or a class if the clone is expanded.

V gene,clone size,D gene,J gene,CDR3 protein,CDR3 DNA
TRBV6-2/TRBV6-3,once,-,TRBJ1-1,CASIRRTANTEAFF,TGTGCCAGCATTCGAAGGACGGCGAACACTGAAGCTTTCTTT
TRBV12-3/TRBV12-4,-,-,TRBJ2-3,CASSIGLTDYTDTQYF,TGTGCCAGCAGTATAGGACTGACGGATTACACAGATACGCAGTATTTT
TRBV20-1,few,TRBD2,TRBJ2-3,CSARQREVADTQYF,TGCAGTGCTAGACAGCGGGAGGTTGCAGATACGCAGTATTTT
TRBV3-1,-,-,TRBJ2-1,CASSQEDRYNEQFF,TGTGCCAGCAGCCAAGAGGACCGCTACAATGAGCAGTTCTTC
TRBV9,few,TRBD2,TRBJ2-7,CASSVDPSGSYEQYF,TGTGCCAGCAGCGTAGATCCTAGCGGGAGTTACGAGCAGTACTTC
TRBV19,-,TRBD1,TRBJ2-7,CASSMGQGFYEQYF,TGTGCCAGTAGTATGGGACAGGGGTTCTACGAGCAGTACTTC
TRBV7-3,-,TRBD2,TRBJ2-3,CASSLWGRWTSETDTQYF,TGTGCCAGCAGCTTATGGGGGAGGTGGACTAGCGAGACAGATACGCAGTATTTT
TRBV7-9,few,TRBD1,TRBJ2-1,CANADRAYNEQFF,TGTGCCAACGCGGACAGGGCCTACAATGAGCAGTTCTTC
TRBV7-6,-,-,TRBJ1-2,CASSRGGDYTF,TGTGCCAGCAGCCGCGGAGGGGACTACACCTTC
TRBV7-2,-,-,TRBJ1-1,CASSSYRETEAFF,TGTGCCAGCAGCTCTTACAGGGAGACTGAAGCTTTCTTT
TRBV2,-,-,TRBJ2-1,CASSVGRSNEQFF,TGTGCCAGCAGTGTGGGTAGAAGCAATGAGCAGTTCTTC
TRBV7-9,many,-,TRBJ2-7,CASSRGTVDYEQYF,TGTGCCAGCAGCCGCGGGACCGTAGACTACGAGCAGTACTTC
TRBV7-9,few,-,TRBJ1-1,CASSLVSEAFF,TGTGCCAGCAGCTTAGTGAGTGAAGCTTTCTTT
TRBV19,once,TRBD1,TRBJ2-2,CASSQGQGNTGELFF,TGTGCCAGTAGTCAGGGACAGGGGAACACCGGGGAGCTGTTTTTT
TRBV10-2,-,-,TRBJ2-1,CASTSDSFLSYNEQFF,TGCGCCAGCACCAGCGACAGTTTCCTTTCCTACAATGAGCAGTTCTTC
TRBV11-2,many,TRBD1,TRBJ2-5,CASSSRGGSGIQGQYF,TGTGCCAGCAGCTCACGAGGGGGCTCGGGAATTCAGGGCCAGTACTTC
TRBV27,many,TRBD1,TRBJ2-1,CASTLRPGQVYNEQFF,TGTGCCAGCACCCTCAGGCCGGGACAGGTCTACAATGAGCAGTTCTTC
TRBV20-1,-,TRBD1,TRBJ2-1,CSASSGTADGPYNEQFF,TGCAGTGCTAGTTCCGGGACAGCGGATGGTCCCTACAATGAGCAGTTCTTC
TRBV5-1,many,TRBD2,TRBJ2-1,CASRGLANEQFF,TGCGCCAGTAGGGGACTAGCGAATGAGCAGTTCTTC
TRBV11-2,-,-,TRBJ1-1,CASILASIEAFF,TGTGCCAGCATCTTAGCGAGCATTGAAGCTTTCTTT
TRBV12-3/TRBV12-4,many,TRBD2,TRBJ2-1,CASSWTSGVNEGQFF,TGTGCCAGCAGTTGGACTAGCGGGGTAAATGAAGGGCAGTTCTTC
TRBV29-1,many,TRBD2,TRBJ2-3,CSVGRRLAGDTQYF,TGCAGCGTTGGCCGCAGACTAGCAGGAGATACGCAGTATTTT
TRBV4-3,few,TRBD1,TRBJ2-2,CASSPGGGQGAIYTGELFF,TGCGCCAGCAGCCCGGGCGGGGGACAGGGGGCGATTTACACCGGGGAGCTGTTTTTT
TRBV4-1,-,TRBD1,TRBJ2-7,CASSLNPGQGGEQYF,TGCGCCAGCAGCCTGAATCCGGGACAGGGAGGCGAGCAGTACTTC
TRBV12-3/TRBV12-4,few,-,TRBJ2-1,CASSLFAGHEQFF,TGTGCCAGCAGTTTGTTTGCCGGGCATGAGCAGTTCTTC
TRBV2,-,-,TRBJ1-2,CASSEGGKPRDNKRGYGYTF,TGTGCCAGCAGTGAGGGGGGGAAACCTCGGGACAATAAACGAGGCTATGGCTACACCTTC
TRBV28,-,-,TRBJ2-1,CASSLLRGLVGSSYNEQFF,TGTGCCAGCAGTTTATTGCGGGGTTTGGTGGGAAGCTCCTACAATGAGCAGTTCTTC
TRBV11-2,many,-,TRBJ2-2,CASRLGSTGELFF,TGTGCCAGCCGACTAGGCTCCACCGGGGAGCTGTTTTTT
TRBV20-1,-,TRBD2,TRBJ2-1,CSARDKAGELTEQFF,TGCAGTGCTAGAGATAAAGCGGGAGAGTTGACTGAGCAGTTCTTC
TRBV5-1,-,-,TRBJ2-3,CASSFVGAPLDTQYF,TGCGCCAGCAGCTTCGTGGGAGCTCCGCTAGATACGCAGTATTTT
TRBV5-5,-,-,TRBJ1-6,CASSFWGEFSPLHF,TGTGCCAGCAGCTTTTGGGGGGAATTTTCACCCCTCCACTTT
TRBV6-1,few,TRBD2,TRBJ2-7,CASTPGLAGYEQYF,TGTGCCAGCACACCGGGACTAGCGGGCTACGAGCAGTACTTC
TRBV27,few,-,TRBJ2-5,CASSSAETQYF,TGTGCCAGCAGTTCGGCAGAGACCCAGTACTTC
TRBV2,-,TRBD1,TRBJ2-2,CATDPPTGGANTGELFF,TGTGCCACCGACCCTCCTACAGGGGGCGCGAACACCGGGGAGCTGTTTTTT
TRBV7-6,-,-,TRBJ2-1,CASSLVLDHGEQFF,TGTGCCAGCAGCTTAGTTTTAGACCATGGTGAGCAGTTCTTC
TRBV28,few,-,TRBJ2-1,CASSFLAGSYNEQFF,TGTGCCAGCAGTTTCCTGGCGGGATCCTACAATGAGCAGTTCTTC